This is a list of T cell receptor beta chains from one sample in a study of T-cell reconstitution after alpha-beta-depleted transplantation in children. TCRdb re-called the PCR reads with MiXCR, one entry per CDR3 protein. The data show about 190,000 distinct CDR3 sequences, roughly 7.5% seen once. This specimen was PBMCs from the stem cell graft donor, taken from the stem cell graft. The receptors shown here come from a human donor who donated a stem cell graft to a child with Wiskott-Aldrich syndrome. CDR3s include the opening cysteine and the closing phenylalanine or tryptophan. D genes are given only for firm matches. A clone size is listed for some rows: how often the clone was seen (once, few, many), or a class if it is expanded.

CDR3aa: CSVAGAGGYYNEQFF
CDR3nt: TGCAGCGTCGCCGGGGCGGGGGGGTACTACAATGAGCAGTTCTTC
j_gene: TRBJ2-1
d_gene: TRBD2
abundance: many
v_gene: TRBV29-1

CDR3aa: CASSLVGLAEAYEQYF
CDR3nt: TGTGCCAGCAGCTTAGTCGGTCTAGCGGAGGCCTACGAGCAGTACTTC
j_gene: TRBJ2-7
d_gene: TRBD2
abundance: many
v_gene: TRBV7-8

CDR3aa: CSARDRKGLSYEQYF
CDR3nt: TGCAGTGCTAGAGATCGAAAAGGGCTCTCCTACGAGCAGTACTTC
j_gene: TRBJ2-7
d_gene: -
abundance: few
v_gene: TRBV20-1

CDR3aa: CATSVGNYNEQFF
CDR3nt: TGTGCCACCAGTGTAGGAAATTACAATGAGCAGTTCTTC
j_gene: TRBJ2-1
d_gene: -
abundance: few
v_gene: TRBV24-1

CDR3aa: CSASPGNTEAFF
CDR3nt: TGCAGTGCTAGCCCTGGGAACACTGAAGCTTTCTTT
j_gene: TRBJ1-1
d_gene: -
abundance: many
v_gene: TRBV20-1

CDR3aa: CASSFLGGSNQPQHF
CDR3nt: TGTGCCAGCAGTTTCCTTGGGGGGAGCAATCAGCCCCAGCATTTT
j_gene: TRBJ1-5
d_gene: -
abundance: many
v_gene: TRBV12-3/TRBV12-4

CDR3aa: CASRGGAQETQYF
CDR3nt: TGTGCCAGCCGGGGGGGGGCCCAAGAGACCCAGTACTTC
j_gene: TRBJ2-5
d_gene: TRBD2
abundance: many
v_gene: TRBV12-3/TRBV12-4

CDR3aa: CSARGVTGMTGELFF
CDR3nt: TGCAGTGCTAGAGGGGTAACAGGGATGACCGGGGAGCTGTTTTTT
j_gene: TRBJ2-2
d_gene: -
abundance: many
v_gene: TRBV20-1

CDR3aa: CASSQGTFGNEQFF
CDR3nt: TGTGCCAGCAGTCAGGGGACGTTCGGCAATGAGCAGTTCTTC
j_gene: TRBJ2-1
d_gene: -
abundance: many
v_gene: TRBV27

CDR3aa: CASSGDRGYADTQYF
CDR3nt: TGTGCCAGCAGTGGAGACAGGGGGTACGCAGATACGCAGTATTTT
j_gene: TRBJ2-3
d_gene: TRBD1
abundance: many
v_gene: TRBV2

CDR3aa: CASSLEGIAGELFF
CDR3nt: TGCGCCAGCAGCTTGGAGGGTATCGCCGGGGAGCTGTTTTTT
j_gene: TRBJ2-2
d_gene: -
abundance: -
v_gene: TRBV5-1

CDR3aa: CASSSPRPQKNTEAFF
CDR3nt: TGTGCCAGCTCATCCCCGAGGCCCCAAAAGAACACTGAAGCTTTCTTT
j_gene: TRBJ1-1
d_gene: -
abundance: -
v_gene: TRBV18

CDR3aa: CACTGRLTYNEQFF
CDR3nt: TGTGCCTGTACCGGGAGACTCACCTACAATGAGCAGTTCTTC
j_gene: TRBJ2-1
d_gene: -
abundance: -
v_gene: TRBV30

CDR3aa: CASSPRQAPLMEQYF
CDR3nt: TGTGCCAGCAGCCCCCGACAGGCCCCCCTGATGGAGCAGTACTTC
j_gene: TRBJ2-7
d_gene: -
abundance: few
v_gene: TRBV7-9

CDR3aa: CASSPSGGGFYEQYF
CDR3nt: TGCGCCAGCAGCCCTAGCGGGGGGGGGTTCTACGAGCAGTACTTC
j_gene: TRBJ2-7
d_gene: TRBD2
abundance: many
v_gene: TRBV5-1

CDR3aa: CSASLGQGTNQPQHF
CDR3nt: TGCAGTGCTAGTCTAGGACAGGGGACGAATCAGCCCCAGCATTTT
j_gene: TRBJ1-5
d_gene: TRBD1
abundance: many
v_gene: TRBV20-1

CDR3aa: CASSLGPVFGTQYF
CDR3nt: TGTGCCAGCAGTTTAGGTCCCGTATTTGGGACCCAGTACTTC
j_gene: TRBJ2-5
d_gene: -
abundance: many
v_gene: TRBV12-3/TRBV12-4

CDR3aa: CASSLAPGEGLEAFF
CDR3nt: TGTGCCAGCAGCTTAGCTCCAGGGGAGGGTCTAGAAGCTTTCTTT
j_gene: TRBJ1-1
d_gene: -
abundance: many
v_gene: TRBV7-2

CDR3aa: CASSQDRTGSTEAFF
CDR3nt: TGCGCCAGCAGCCAAGATCGTACAGGGTCCACTGAAGCTTTCTTT
j_gene: TRBJ1-1
d_gene: -
abundance: many
v_gene: TRBV4-1

CDR3aa: CASSVGWAPLEQYF
CDR3nt: TGTGCCAGCAGCGTGGGATGGGCTCCACTCGAGCAGTACTTC
j_gene: TRBJ2-7
d_gene: -
abundance: many
v_gene: TRBV5-4